A selection of T cell receptor beta chains follows, all from one sample in a study of Graves' ophthalmopathy and Graves' hyperthyroidism. Using its own MiXCR run on the multiplex PCR reads, TCRdb lists one record per CDR3 protein. The data show about 500,000 distinct CDR3 sequences, with about 15% seen just once and roughly 9.8% held by the top ten. Sequencing was performed on blood. The receptors originated from a woman aged 25 to 39 with Graves' ophthalmopathy. CDR3s include the opening cysteine and the closing phenylalanine or tryptophan. The D gene is left open where the match is weak. Expanded clones are given a class, and other clones once, few, many or no size at all.

TRBV6-5,TRBD1,few,TRBJ2-7,CASSYRFQDRGPYEQYF,TGTGCCAGCAGTTACCGCTTCCAGGACAGGGGGCCCTACGAGCAGTACTTC
TRBV7-3,TRBD1,.,TRBJ2-7,CASSPGRGLLYEQYF,TGTGCCAGCAGCCCCGGCAGGGGGCTCCTCTACGAGCAGTACTTC
TRBV5-1,.,.,TRBJ1-3,CASSLGETRGNTIYF,TGCGCCAGCAGCTTGGGGGAGACGCGTGGAAACACCATATATTTT
TRBV5-1,TRBD2,many,TRBJ2-5,CASSTSGGPETKYF,TGCGCCAGCAGCACTAGCGGGGGGCCAGAGACCAAGTACTTC
TRBV19,.,few,TRBJ2-7,CASSIGALQGYEQYF,TGTGCCAGTAGTATCGGGGCACTACAGGGTTACGAGCAGTACTTC
TRBV6-2/TRBV6-3,.,.,TRBJ2-7,CASSRTPYYEQYF,TGTGCCAGCAGTCGGACTCCTTACTACGAGCAGTACTTC
TRBV11-2,.,many,TRBJ1-2,CASSLEGRHYGYTF,TGTGCCAGCAGCTTAGAGGGACGACATTATGGCTACACCTTC
TRBV20-1,TRBD1,many,TRBJ1-1,CSANPGQRMNTEAFF,TGCAGTGCTAACCCGGGACAGAGGATGAACACTGAAGCTTTCTTT
TRBV6-5,TRBD1,many,TRBJ2-7,CASSYSLGQGNEQYF,TGTGCCAGCAGTTACTCCCTAGGACAGGGGAACGAGCAGTACTTC
TRBV9,TRBD1,many,TRBJ2-7,CASSDGQGDAYEQYF,TGTGCCAGCAGCGACGGACAGGGGGATGCCTACGAGCAGTACTTC
TRBV28,TRBD1,many,TRBJ2-5,CASTRGDRGIGTQYF,TGTGCCAGCACCCGCGGGGACAGGGGGATCGGGACCCAGTACTTC
TRBV24-1,TRBD1,many,TRBJ2-2,CATSVQPGQGGTGELFF,TGTGCCACCAGTGTCCAGCCGGGACAGGGTGGGACCGGGGAGCTGTTTTTT
TRBV12-3/TRBV12-4,TRBD1,many,TRBJ1-5,CASTAGQGVQPQHF,TGTGCCAGCACCGCCGGACAGGGGGTCCAGCCCCAGCATTTT
TRBV11-1,TRBD1,many,TRBJ1-1,CASSHSGTGVGDTEAFF,TGTGCCAGCAGTCACTCCGGGACAGGGGTAGGAGACACTGAAGCTTTCTTT
TRBV27,.,many,TRBJ1-5,CASGRPPYSNQPQHF,TGTGCTTCCGGGAGGCCACCCTACAGCAATCAGCCCCAGCATTTT
TRBV7-9,.,many,TRBJ1-1,CASSRGGDQAFF,TGTGCCAGCAGCCGCGGGGGGGACCAAGCTTTCTTT
TRBV19,.,many,TRBJ2-5,CASKMTGPGETQYF,TGTGCCAGTAAGATGACCGGACCCGGAGAGACCCAGTACTTC